In this sample, the clone carrying this T cell receptor (beta chain) turned up a few times. Its matching antigen is unknown. The data were taken from a study of T cell clones after liver transplantation. Findings and caveats of the study: A larger donor-reactive than third-party decline suggested partial antigen-specific deletion. The donor-reactive repertoire was only partly measurable in a couple of subjects, lacking donor cells.

Clones were sequenced by immunoSEQ multiplex PCR, and TCRdb holds only the in-frame ones, with some missing. The table records roughly 100,000 clones, around 86% of them present only once. The V and J ends lost 4 bases and 4 bases respectively, with 8 bases between them. CDR3 length: 14 amino acids. In germline, CDR1 is KGHSH, CDR2 LQKENI. This chain links TRBV18 with TRBJ1-6; D may be TRBD1 (6 bases). The TCR originated in a human donor who received a liver transplant. Sequences were derived from CD4+ T cells from blood, sampled before liver transplant. The CDR3 spells CASSRQDYNSPLHF. CDR3 in DNA: TGTGCCAGCTCACGACAGGATTATAATTCACCCCTCCACTTT.